These 5 T cell receptor beta chains were all obtained from the same sample, sequenced in a study of shared clonotypes between healthy human individuals. The data were produced by immunoSEQ multiplex PCR, yet TCRdb's version contains in-frame clones alone and is incomplete. The data show 300,000 to 400,000 clones, around 87% seen once. The sequenced material came from memory CD8+ T cells sorted from blood. The subset denotes: CD45RO+ cells pooled with CCR7-negative TemRA cells. These receptors came from a man in his late teens or twenties in good health.

The chain has TRBV7-9 and TRBJ2-7; D gene ambiguous. Germline-derived CDR1 and CDR2 are SEHNR and FQNEAQ (reference sequence). The CDR3 sequence is 12 residues long. V lost 5 bases and J lost 0, with 5 bases in between. CDR3 sequence (DNA): TGTGCCAGCAGCGGGAACTCCTACGAGCAGTACTTC. This translates into CASSGNSYEQYF.

The chain is built from TRBV4-1 and TRBJ2-1; D call uncertain. V lost 3 bases and J lost 2, with 5 bases in between. CDR3 length: 13 amino acids. Germline CDR1 reads MGHRA; CDR2 reads YSYEKL. The CDR3 here is CASSHPTYNEQFF. The CDR3 DNA reads as TGCGCCAGCAGCCACCCCACCTACAATGAGCAGTTCTTC.

This chain uses TRBV6-5 with TRBJ1-1; 8 bases fit TRBD1. The germline V gene encodes CDR1 MNHEY and CDR2 SVGAGI. The ends lost 3 bases at V and 3 bases at J; junction bases unmatched: 3. The CDR3 covers 14 residues. For the CDR3, the DNA is TGTGCCAGCAGTTATGGACAGGGATACACTGAAGCTTTCTTT. The encoded protein is CASSYGQGYTEAFF.

This clone occurred a few times. The gene calls are TRBV10-2 and TRBJ2-1; D unresolved. Trimming removed 5 bases at V and 5 bases at J, with 7 bases between. The germline V gene encodes CDR1 WSHSY and CDR2 SAAADI. The CDR3 sequence is 12 residues long. The CDR3 sequence is CASSFRNNEQFF. Written as DNA, the CDR3 is TGCGCCAGCAGTTTTCGAAACAATGAGCAGTTCTTC.

This clone was detected ten times or more. V and J are TRBV4-3 and TRBJ1-1, with no clear D. The V end lost 1 base, the J end lost 6 bases, and 9 bases lay between the germline ends. The CDR3 loop spans 13 amino acids. Germline CDR1 LGHNA, CDR2 YSLEER. This chain's CDR3 is CASSQGMFAEAFF. The CDR3 DNA reads TGCGCCAGCAGCCAAGGTATGTTCGCTGAAGCTTTCTTT.